This T cell receptor (beta chain) was sequenced in a study of blood T cell repertoires in COVID-19. The CDR3 sequence is 14 residues long. Germline CDR1 and CDR2: SGHTA and FQGNSA. The V gene lost 1 base and the J gene lost 1 base, with 7 bases spanning the gap. Profiled with immunoSEQ multiplex PCR; TCRdb holds only in-frame clones, not every one. The repertoire holds some 80,000 clones, with 90% to 95% as singletons. The origin of this receptor is a man aged 50 to 60 with COVID-19, enrolled during active disease. The sequenced sample was peripheral blood. V usage is TRBV7-2 and J usage is TRBJ2-5; no firm D call. The DNA for the CDR3 is TGTGCCAGCAGCTTAGGACATTCCCAAGAGACCCAGTACTTC. This translates into CASSLGHSQETQYF.